A single count supports the clone carrying this T cell receptor (beta chain). Its specificity is not known. Trimming took 3 bases from V and 2 from J, leaving 10 bases between them. The germline gives CDR1 DFQATT, CDR2 SNEGSKA (reference sequence). The CDR3 consists of 13 residues. Assay used: immunoSEQ multiplex PCR; TCRdb lists only in-frame clones, some missing. The data contain 90,000 to 150,000 clones, around 93% of them seen just once; the ten biggest clones take up around 8%. This sample is drawn from a study of T cell responses to AZD1222 COVID-19 vaccine. Study results and caveats: Nearly half of spike-specific TCRs reportedly go after variant regions that carry no mutations. Seropositive status at baseline applied to only six AZD1222 recipients.

Some second doses came at about 4 weeks and others at about 12 weeks; these were pooled. The chain has TRBV20-1 and TRBJ2-5; D is possibly TRBD2 (5 bases). This sample comprised peripheral blood, obtained 28 days after the second AZD1222 dose. The TCR was taken from an adult who received the AZD1222 COVID-19 vaccine. Written as DNA, the CDR3 is TGCAGTGCTAGTTCTAGCCCACAAGAGACCCAGTACTTC. Amino acid sequence: CSASSSPQETQYF.